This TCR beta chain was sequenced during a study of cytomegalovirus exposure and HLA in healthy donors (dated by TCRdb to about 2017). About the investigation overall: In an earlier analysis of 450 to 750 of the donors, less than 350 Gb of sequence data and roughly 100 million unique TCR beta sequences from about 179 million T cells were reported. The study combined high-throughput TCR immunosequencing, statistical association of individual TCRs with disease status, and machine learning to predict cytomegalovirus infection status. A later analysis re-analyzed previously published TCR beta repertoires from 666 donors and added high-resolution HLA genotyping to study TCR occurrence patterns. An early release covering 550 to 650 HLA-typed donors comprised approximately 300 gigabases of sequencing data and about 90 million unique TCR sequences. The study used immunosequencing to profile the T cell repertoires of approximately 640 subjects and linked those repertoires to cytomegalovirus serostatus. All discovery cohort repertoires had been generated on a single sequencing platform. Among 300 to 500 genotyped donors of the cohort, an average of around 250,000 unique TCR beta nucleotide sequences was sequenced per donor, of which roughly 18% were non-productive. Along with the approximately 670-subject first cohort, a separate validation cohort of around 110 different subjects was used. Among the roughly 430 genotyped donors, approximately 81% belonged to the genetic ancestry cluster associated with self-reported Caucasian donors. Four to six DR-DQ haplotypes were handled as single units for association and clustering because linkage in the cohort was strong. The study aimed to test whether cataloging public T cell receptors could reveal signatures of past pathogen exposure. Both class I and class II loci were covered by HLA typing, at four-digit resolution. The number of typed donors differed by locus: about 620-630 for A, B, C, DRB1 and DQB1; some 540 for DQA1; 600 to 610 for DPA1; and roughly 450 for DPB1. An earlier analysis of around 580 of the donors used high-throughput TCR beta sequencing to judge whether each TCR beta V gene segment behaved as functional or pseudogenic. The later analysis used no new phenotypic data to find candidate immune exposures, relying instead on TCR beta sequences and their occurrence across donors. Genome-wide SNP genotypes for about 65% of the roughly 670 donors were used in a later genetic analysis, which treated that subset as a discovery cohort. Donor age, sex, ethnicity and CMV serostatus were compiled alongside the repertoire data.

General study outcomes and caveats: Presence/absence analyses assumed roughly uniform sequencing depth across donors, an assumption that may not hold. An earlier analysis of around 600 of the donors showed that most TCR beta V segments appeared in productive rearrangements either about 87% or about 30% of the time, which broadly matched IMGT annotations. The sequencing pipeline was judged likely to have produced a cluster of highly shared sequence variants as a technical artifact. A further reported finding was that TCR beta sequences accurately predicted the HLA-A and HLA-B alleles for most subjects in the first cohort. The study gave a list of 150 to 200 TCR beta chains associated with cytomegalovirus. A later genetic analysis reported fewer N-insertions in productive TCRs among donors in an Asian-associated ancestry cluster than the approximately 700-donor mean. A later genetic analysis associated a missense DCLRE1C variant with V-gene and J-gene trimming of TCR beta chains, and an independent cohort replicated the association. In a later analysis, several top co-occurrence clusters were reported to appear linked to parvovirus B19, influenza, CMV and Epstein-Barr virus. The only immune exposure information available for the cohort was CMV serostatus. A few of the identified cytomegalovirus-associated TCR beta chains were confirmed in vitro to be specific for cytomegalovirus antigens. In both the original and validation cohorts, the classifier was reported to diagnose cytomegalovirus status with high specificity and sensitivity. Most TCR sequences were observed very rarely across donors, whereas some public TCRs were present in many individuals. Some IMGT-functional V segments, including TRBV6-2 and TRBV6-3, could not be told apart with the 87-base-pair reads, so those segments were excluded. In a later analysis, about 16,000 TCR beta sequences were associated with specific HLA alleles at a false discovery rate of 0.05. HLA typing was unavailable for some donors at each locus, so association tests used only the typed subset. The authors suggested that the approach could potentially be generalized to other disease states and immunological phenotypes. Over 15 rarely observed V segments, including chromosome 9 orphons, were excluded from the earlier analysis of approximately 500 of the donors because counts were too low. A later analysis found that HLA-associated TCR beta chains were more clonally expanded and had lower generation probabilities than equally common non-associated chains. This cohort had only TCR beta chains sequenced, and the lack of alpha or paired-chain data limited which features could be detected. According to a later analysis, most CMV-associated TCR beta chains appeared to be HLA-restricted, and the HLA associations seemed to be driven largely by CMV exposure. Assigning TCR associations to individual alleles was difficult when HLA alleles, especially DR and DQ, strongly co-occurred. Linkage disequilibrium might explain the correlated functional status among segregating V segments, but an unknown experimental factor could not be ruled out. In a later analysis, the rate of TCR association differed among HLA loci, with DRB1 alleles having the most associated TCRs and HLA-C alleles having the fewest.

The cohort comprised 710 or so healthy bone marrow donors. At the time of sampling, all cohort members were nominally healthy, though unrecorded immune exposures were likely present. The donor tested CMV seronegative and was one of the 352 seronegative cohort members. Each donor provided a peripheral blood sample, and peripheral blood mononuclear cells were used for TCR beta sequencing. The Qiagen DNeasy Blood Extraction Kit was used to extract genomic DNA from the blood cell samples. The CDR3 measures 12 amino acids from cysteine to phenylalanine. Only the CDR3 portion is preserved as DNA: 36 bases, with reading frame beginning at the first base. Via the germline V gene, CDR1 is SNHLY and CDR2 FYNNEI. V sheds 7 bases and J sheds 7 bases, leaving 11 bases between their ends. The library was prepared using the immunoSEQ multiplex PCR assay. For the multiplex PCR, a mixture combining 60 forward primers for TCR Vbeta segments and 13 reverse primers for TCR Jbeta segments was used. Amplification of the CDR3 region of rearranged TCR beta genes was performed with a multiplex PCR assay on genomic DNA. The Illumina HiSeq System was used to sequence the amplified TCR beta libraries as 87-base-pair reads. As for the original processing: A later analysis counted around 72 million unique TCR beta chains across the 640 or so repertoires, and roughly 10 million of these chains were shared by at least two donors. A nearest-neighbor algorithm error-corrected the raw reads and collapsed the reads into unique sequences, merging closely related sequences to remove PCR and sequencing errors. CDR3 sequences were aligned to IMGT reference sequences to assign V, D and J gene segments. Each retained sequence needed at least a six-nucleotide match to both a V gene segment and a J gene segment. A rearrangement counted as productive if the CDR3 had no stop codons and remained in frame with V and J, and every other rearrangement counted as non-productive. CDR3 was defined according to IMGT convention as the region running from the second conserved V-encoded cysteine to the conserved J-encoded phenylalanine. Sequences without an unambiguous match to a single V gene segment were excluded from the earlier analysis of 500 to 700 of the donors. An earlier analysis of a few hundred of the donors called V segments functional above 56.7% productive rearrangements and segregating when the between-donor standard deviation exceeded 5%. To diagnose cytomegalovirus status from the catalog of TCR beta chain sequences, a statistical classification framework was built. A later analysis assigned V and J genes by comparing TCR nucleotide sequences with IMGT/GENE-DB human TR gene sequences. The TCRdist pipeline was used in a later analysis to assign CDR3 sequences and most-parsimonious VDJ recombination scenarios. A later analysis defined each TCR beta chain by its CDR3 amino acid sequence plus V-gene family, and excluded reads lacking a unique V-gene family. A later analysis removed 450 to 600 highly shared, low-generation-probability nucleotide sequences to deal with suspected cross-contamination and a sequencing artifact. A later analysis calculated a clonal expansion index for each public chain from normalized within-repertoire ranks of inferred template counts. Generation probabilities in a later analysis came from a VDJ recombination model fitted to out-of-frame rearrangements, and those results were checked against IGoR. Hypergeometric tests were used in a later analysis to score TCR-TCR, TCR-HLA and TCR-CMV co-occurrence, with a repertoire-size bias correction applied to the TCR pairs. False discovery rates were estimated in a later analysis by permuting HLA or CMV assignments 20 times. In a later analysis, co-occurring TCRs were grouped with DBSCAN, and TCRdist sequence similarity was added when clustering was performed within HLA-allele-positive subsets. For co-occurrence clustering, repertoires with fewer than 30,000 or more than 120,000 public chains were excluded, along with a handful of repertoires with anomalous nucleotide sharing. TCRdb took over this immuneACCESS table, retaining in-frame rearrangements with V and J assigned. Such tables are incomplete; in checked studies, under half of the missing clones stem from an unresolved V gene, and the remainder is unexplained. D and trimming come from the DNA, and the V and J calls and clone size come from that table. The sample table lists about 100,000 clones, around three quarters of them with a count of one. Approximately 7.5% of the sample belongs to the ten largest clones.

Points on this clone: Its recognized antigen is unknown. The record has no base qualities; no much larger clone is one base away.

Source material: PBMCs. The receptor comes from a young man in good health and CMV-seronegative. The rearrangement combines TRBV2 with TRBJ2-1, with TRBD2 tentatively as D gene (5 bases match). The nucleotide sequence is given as TGTGCCAGCACGCCCAGAGGGAATGAGCAGTTCTTC. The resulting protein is CASTPRGNEQFF.